What follows are 11 T cell receptor beta chains derived from one specimen sequenced in a study of early T cells in non-severe SARS-CoV-2 infection. TCRdb redid the calling of the 5' RACE reads with MiXCR, one entry per CDR3 protein. In the table there are approximately 70,000 distinct CDR3 sequences, roughly an eighth of which are singletons. Sequences were obtained from whole blood. All receptors derive from an adult who was a healthcare worker with PCR-confirmed SARS-CoV-2 infection or an uninfected control (not recorded which).

This clonotype was seen at least ten times. The rearrangement uses TRBV20-1 and TRBJ2-5, with D perhaps TRBD2 (7 bases). Germline CDR1 reads DFQATT; CDR2 reads SNEGSKA (reference sequence). CDR3 size: 13 residues. Trimming shortened V by 1 base and J by 5 bases, and 11 bases separated the two germline ends. Written as DNA, the CDR3 is TGCAGTGCTAGAGTGGGGGGGCTGGAGACCCAGTACTTC. Translating gives CSARVGGLETQYF.

This clonotype occurred many times. The chain combines TRBV27 with TRBJ1-4, with 9 bases lining up with TRBD1. CDR1 MNHEY and CDR2 SMNVEV come from the germline V gene (reference sequence). Germline trimming cut 7 bases from V and 8 bases from J; bases unmatched to any gene: 8. CDR3 size: 14 residues. The CDR3 DNA reads as TGTGCCAGCACCAGGGACAGGGTACGCGAAAAACTGTTTTTT. It encodes CASTRDRVREKLFF.

In its sample, this clonotype was seen many times. J is TRBJ2-1 and V is TRBV11-2, with 9 bases that match TRBD2. After removal of 4 bases from V and 4 bases from J, the junction contained 8 bases not matched to a gene. CDR1 SGHAT and CDR2 FQNNGV come from the germline V gene. This CDR3 has 16 amino acids. CDR3 sequence: CASSSSGTSPYNEQFF. CDR3 coding DNA: TGTGCCAGCAGCTCCTCCGGGACTAGCCCTTACAATGAGCAGTTCTTC.

The chain couples TRBV4-2 to TRBJ1-5; D not certain. Germline CDR1 LGHNA, CDR2 YNFKEQ. The CDR3 is made up of 15 amino acids. The V end was cut by 0 bases, the J end by 3 bases, with 9 bases between. CDR3 nucleotides: TGTGCCAGCAGCCAAGATGTGGGGAACAATCAGCCCCAGCATTTT. Its translation: CASSQDVGNNQPQHF.

There are many counts of this clonotype. The rearrangement links TRBV6-5 to TRBJ2-1; TRBD2 matches 9 bases. V lost 6 bases to trimming and J lost 3 bases; unmatched junction nucleotides: 3. Germline V gene lookup returns CDR1 MNHEY and CDR2 SVGAGI. The CDR3 consists of 14 residues. The CDR3 DNA follows: TGTGCCAGCAGCCCGACTAGCGGCTACAATGAGCAGTTCTTC. Its translation: CASSPTSGYNEQFF.

A few counts support this clonotype. The chain is built from TRBV27 and TRBJ2-7, with 7 bases fitting TRBD1. V lost 6 bases to trimming and J lost 7 bases; unmatched junction nucleotides: 9. CDR3 length: 13 residues. Germline CDR1 and CDR2: MNHEY and SMNVEV (reference sequence). The CDR3 protein is CASRSTGLREQYF. The CDR3 nucleotides are TGTGCCAGCAGATCGACAGGGCTAAGAGAGCAGTACTTC.

This clonotype was seen ten or more times. This rearrangement joins TRBV29-1 to TRBJ2-1; D may be TRBD1 (6 bases). CDR3 length equals 17 residues. Trimming pared 1 base from V and 3 bases from J, leaving 19 bases between. Germline V gene lookup returns CDR1 SQVTM and CDR2 ANQGSEA. The CDR3 nucleotides read TGCAGCGTTGAAGCGTATAACAGGGATAGAAGCTACAATGAGCAGTTCTTC. It specifies CSVEAYNRDRSYNEQFF.

In its sample, this clonotype was seen many times. The chain uses TRBV7-9 and TRBJ2-6; 9 nucleotides agree with TRBD1. The J segment lost 11 bases and the V segment lost 0 bases, leaving 8 bases of the junction unmatched. This CDR3 spans 16 amino acids. Germline values: CDR1 SEHNR, CDR2 FQNEAQ (reference sequence). The CDR3 DNA reads TGTGCCAGCAGCTTAGCGGTGGGACAGGGTGGCGACGTCCTGACTTTC. Translated: CASSLAVGQGGDVLTF.

This clonotype came up many times. J is TRBJ2-3 and V is TRBV7-2; D remains ambiguous. This CDR3 has 15 residues. Trimming took 1 base from V and 0 from J, leaving 8 bases between them. Germline V gene data show CDR1 as SGHTA and CDR2 as FQGNSA. CDR3 coding DNA: TGTGCCAGCAGCTTAGTGGAAGCTAGCACAGATACGCAGTATTTT. Protein: CASSLVEASTDTQYF.

This clonotype was seen at least ten times. CDR3 coding DNA: TGTGCCAGCAGCCAATGGCTCTTCGGGACAAGGGATGGCTACACCTTC. Residues: CASSQWLFGTRDGYTF. This chain connects TRBV14 to TRBJ1-2, with D possibly matching TRBD1 (6 bases). Trimming removed 2 bases from V and 6 bases from J, with 19 bases in between. The CDR3 contains 16 residues. Germline values: CDR1 SGHDN, CDR2 FVKESK.

The gene calls are TRBV7-2 and TRBJ2-3; D unresolved. This CDR3 comprises 13 residues. Trimming took off 5 bases at V and 4 bases at J, with 10 bases between the two ends. Germline-derived CDR1 and CDR2 are SGHTA and FQGNSA. CDR3 protein: CASSPRRADTQYF. The CDR3 nucleotides read TGTGCCAGCAGCCCCAGAAGGGCAGATACGCAGTATTTT.